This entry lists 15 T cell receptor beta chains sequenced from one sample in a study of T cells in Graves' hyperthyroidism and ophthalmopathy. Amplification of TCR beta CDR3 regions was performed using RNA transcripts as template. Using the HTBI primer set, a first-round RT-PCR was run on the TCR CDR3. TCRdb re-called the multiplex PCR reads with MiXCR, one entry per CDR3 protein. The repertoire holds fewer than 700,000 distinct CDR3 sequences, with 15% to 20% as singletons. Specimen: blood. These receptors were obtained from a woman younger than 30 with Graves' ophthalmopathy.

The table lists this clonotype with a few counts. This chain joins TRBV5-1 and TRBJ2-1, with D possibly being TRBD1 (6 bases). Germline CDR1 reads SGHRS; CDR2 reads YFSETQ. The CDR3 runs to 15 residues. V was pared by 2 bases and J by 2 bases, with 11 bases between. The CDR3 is CASSFTGNTYNEQFF. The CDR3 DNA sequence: TGCGCCAGCAGCTTTACAGGGAACACCTACAATGAGCAGTTCTTC. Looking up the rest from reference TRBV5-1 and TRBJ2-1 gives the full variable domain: KAGVTQTPRYLIKTRGQQVTLSCSPISGHRSVSWYQQTPGQGLQFLFEYFSETQRNKGNFPGRFSGRQFSNSRSEMNVSTLELGDSALYLCASSFTGNTYNEQFFGPGTRLTVL.

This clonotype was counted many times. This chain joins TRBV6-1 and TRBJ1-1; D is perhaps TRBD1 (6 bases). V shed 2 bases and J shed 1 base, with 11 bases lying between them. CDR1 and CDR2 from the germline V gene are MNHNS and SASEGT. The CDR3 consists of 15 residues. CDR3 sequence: CASSEFGQKNTEAFF. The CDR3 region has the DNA TGTGCCAGCAGTGAATTCGGACAGAAGAACACTGAAGCTTTCTTT.

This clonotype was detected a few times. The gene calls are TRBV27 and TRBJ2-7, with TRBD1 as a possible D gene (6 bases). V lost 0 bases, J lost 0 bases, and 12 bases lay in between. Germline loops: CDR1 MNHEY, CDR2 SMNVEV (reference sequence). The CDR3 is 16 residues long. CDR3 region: CASSLSPGTNSYEQYF. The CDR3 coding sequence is TGTGCCAGCAGTTTATCACCTGGGACAAACTCCTACGAGCAGTACTTC.

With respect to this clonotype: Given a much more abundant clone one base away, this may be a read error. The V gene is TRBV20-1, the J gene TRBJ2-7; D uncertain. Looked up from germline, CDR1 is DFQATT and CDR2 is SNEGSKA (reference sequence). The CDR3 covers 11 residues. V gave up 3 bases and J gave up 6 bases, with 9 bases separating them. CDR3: CSASRACEQYF. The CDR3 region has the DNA TGCAGTGCTAGCCGGGCCTGCGAGCAGTACTTC.

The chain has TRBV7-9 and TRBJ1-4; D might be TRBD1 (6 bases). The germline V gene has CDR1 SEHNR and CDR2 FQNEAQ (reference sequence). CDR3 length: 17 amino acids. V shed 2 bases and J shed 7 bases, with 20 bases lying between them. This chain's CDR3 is CASSLTPGHWGGEKLFF. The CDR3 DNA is TGTGCCAGCAGCTTAACGCCGGGACACTGGGGGGGTGAAAAACTGTTTTTT.

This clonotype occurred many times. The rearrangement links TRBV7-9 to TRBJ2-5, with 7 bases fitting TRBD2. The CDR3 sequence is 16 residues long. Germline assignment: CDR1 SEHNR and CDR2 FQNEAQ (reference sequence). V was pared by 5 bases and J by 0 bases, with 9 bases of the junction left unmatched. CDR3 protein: CASSGWDYTNQETQYF. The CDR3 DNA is TGTGCCAGCAGCGGATGGGACTACACTAACCAAGAGACCCAGTACTTC.

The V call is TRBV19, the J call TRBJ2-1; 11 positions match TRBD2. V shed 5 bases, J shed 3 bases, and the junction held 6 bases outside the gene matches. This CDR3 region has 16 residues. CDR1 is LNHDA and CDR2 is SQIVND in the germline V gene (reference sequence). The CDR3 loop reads CASSVLAGANYNEQFF. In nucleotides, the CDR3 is TGTGCCAGTAGTGTACTAGCGGGGGCCAACTACAATGAGCAGTTCTTC. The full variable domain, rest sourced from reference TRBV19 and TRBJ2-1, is DGGITQSPKYLFRKEGQNVTLSCEQNLNHDAMYWYRQDPGQGLRLIYYSQIVNDFQKGDIAEGYSVSREKKESFPLTVTSAQKNPTAFYLCASSVLAGANYNEQFFGPGTRLTVL.

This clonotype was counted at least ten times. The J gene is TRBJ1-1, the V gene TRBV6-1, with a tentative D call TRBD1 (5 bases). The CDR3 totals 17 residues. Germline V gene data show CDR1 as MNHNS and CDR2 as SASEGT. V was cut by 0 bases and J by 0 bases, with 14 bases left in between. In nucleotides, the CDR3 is TGTGCCAGCAGTGAAGCGGGACGGGGGGGTATGAACACTGAAGCTTTCTTT. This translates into CASSEAGRGGMNTEAFF.

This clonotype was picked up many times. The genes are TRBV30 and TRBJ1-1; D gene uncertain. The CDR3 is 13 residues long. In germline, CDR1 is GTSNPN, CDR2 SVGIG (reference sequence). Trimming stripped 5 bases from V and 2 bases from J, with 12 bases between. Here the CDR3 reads CAWVGKGNTEAFF. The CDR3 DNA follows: TGTGCCTGGGTAGGGAAAGGCAACACTGAAGCTTTCTTT.

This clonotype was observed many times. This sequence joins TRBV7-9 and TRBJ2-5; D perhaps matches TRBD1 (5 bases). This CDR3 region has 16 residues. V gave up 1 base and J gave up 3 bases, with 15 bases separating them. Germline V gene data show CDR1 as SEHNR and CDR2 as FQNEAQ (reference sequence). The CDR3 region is CASSLGGQNYEETQYF. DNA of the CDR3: TGTGCCAGCAGCTTAGGGGGCCAGAACTACGAAGAGACCCAGTACTTC. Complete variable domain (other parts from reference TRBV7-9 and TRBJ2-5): DTGVSQNPRHKITKRGQNVTFRCDPISEHNRLYWYRQTLGQGPEFLTYFQNEAQLEKSRLLSDRFSAERPKGSFSTLEIQRTEQGDSAMYLCASSLGGQNYEETQYFGPGTRLLVL.

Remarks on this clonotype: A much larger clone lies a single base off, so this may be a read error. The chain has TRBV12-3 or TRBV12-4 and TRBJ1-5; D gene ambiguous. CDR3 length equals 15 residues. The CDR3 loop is CASSLDATSSQPQHF. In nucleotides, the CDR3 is TGTGCCAGCAGTTTAGACGCTACTAGCAGTCAGCCCCAGCATTTT.

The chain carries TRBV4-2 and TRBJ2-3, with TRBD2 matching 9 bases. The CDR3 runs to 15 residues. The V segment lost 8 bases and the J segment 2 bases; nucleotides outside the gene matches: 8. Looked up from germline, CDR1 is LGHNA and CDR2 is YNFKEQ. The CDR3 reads CASRPPSGITDTQYF. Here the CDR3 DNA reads TGTGCCAGCCGCCCCCCTAGCGGGATCACAGATACGCAGTATTTT.

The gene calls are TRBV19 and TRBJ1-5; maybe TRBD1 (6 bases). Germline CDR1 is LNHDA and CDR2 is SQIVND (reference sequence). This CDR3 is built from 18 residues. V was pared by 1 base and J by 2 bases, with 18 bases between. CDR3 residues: CASSIAGQLRGGNQPQHF. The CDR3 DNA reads TGTGCCAGTAGTATAGCCGGACAGTTGAGGGGGGGCAATCAGCCCCAGCATTTT.

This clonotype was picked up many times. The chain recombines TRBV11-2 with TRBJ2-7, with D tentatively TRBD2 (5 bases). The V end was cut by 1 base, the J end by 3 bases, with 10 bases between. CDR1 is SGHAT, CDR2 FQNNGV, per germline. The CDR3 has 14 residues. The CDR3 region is CASSLGNRGYEQYF. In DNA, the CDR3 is TGTGCCAGCAGCTTAGGAAACCGGGGCTACGAGCAGTACTTC.

The CDR3 DNA reads as TGTGCCACCAGCAGGCTGTGGGGAGCTGAAGCTTTCTTT. It encodes CATSRLWGAEAFF. The chain combines TRBV15 with TRBJ1-1; no reliable D call. Trimming stripped 3 bases from V and 6 bases from J, with 11 bases between. There are 13 residues in the CDR3. Germline CDR1 LNHNV, CDR2 YYDKDF (reference sequence).